The clone carrying this T cell receptor (beta chain) was counted ten times or more. V was trimmed by 1 base and J by 6 bases, leaving 8 bases between them. This CDR3 is built from 12 residues. Germline lookup yields CDR1 SGHRS and CDR2 YFSETQ. This entry comes from a study of early T cells in non-severe SARS-CoV-2 infection. TCRdb ran MiXCR on the 5' RACE reads and lists one entry per CDR3 protein. The profile shows 50,000 to 60,000 distinct CDR3 sequences, approximately 10% of them singletons. This clonotype was obtained from an adult who was a healthcare worker with PCR-confirmed SARS-CoV-2 infection or an uninfected control (not recorded which). The chain uses TRBV5-1 and TRBJ2-7, with D possibly matching TRBD1 (6 bases). The sequenced sample consisted of whole blood. In DNA, the CDR3 is TGCGCCAGCAGCTTGACAGGGAGCGAGCAGTACTTC. This sequence encodes CASSLTGSEQYF. Full variable domain (outside the CDR3, taken from reference TRBV5-1 and TRBJ2-7): KAGVTQTPRYLIKTRGQQVTLSCSPISGHRSVSWYQQTPGQGLQFLFEYFSETQRNKGNFPGRFSGRQFSNSRSEMNVSTLELGDSALYLCASSLTGSEQYFGPGTRLTVT.